This T cell receptor beta chain came from a study of PD-1 blockade in classical Hodgkin lymphoma. The assay was immunoSEQ multiplex PCR, and TCRdb's table has in-frame clones only and misses some. The sample carries more than 55,000 clones, 88% recorded once. Every patient experienced relapse after autologous stem cell transplantation, and brentuximab vedotin exposure varied. The TCR comes from a human donor with classical Hodgkin lymphoma. Material: peripheral blood mononuclear cells (PBMCs), obtained before the second cycle of nivolumab.

CDR3 sequence reads: CASSLEAAAGGDEQFF. The CDR3 DNA sequence: TGTGCCAGCAGCTTGGAGGCCGCAGCGGGGGGTGATGAGCAGTTCTTC. The J gene is TRBJ2-1, the V gene TRBV5-5, with 9 positions matching TRBD2. Losses at the gene ends were 0 bases for V and 8 bases for J; bases not matched to a gene: 9. This CDR3 has 16 amino acids. Germline assignment: CDR1 SGHKS and CDR2 YYEKEE (reference sequence).